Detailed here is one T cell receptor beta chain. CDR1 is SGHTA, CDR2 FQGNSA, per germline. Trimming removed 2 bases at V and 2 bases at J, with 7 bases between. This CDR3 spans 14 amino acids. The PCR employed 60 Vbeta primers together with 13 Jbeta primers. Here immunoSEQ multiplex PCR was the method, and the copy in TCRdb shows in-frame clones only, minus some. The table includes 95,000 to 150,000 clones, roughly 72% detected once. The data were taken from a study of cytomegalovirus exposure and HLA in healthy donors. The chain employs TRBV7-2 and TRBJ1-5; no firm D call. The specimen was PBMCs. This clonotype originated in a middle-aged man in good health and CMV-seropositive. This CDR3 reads CASSLQPGNQPQHF. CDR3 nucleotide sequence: TGTGCCAGCAGCTTACAACCGGGCAATCAGCCCCAGCATTTT.